A selection of T cell receptor beta chains follows, all from one sample in a study of long-term antiretroviral therapy in people with HIV. Sequencing was performed with immunoSEQ multiplex PCR; in TCRdb, only in-frame clones are kept and a portion is missing. This sample carries 15,000 or so clones, around 84% of them seen once, and the ten largest clones take approximately 13%. The sample here was unsorted PBMCs, taken approximately 3.2 years after starting antiretroviral therapy. Every receptor here comes from a woman aged 40-49 years with HIV. The CDR3 runs from the conserved cysteine through the conserved F or W. The D gene is left open where the match is weak. For some rows the clone size is stated as once, few or many, or as a class when expanded; others skip it.

d_call,clone_size,j_call,v_call,cdr3_aa,cdr3_nt
NA,NA,TRBJ2-2,TRBV27,CASSRQAPNTGELFF,TGTGCCAGCAGCCGACAGGCGCCGAACACCGGGGAGCTGTTTTTT
TRBD1,NA,TRBJ1-1,TRBV2,CASSLEGGRLMNTEAFF,TGTGCCAGCAGTCTCGAAGGGGGCCGCCTTATGAACACTGAAGCTTTCTTT
TRBD2,NA,TRBJ2-5,TRBV9,CASSVLAGRQETQYF,TGTGCCAGCAGCGTCCTAGCGGGGCGACAAGAGACCCAGTACTTC
NA,NA,TRBJ2-7,TRBV6-1,CASSAPAVYEQYF,TGTGCCAGCAGTGCTCCGGCGGTCTACGAGCAGTACTTC
NA,NA,TRBJ2-1,TRBV29-1,CSVEPHSVRGRFSYNEQFF,TGCAGCGTTGAACCCCATTCCGTTCGGGGTCGTTTCTCCTACAATGAGCAGTTCTTC
TRBD1,NA,TRBJ1-6,TRBV30,CAWSYPGQGVRSPLHF,TGTGCCTGGAGCTATCCGGGACAGGGGGTACGGTCACCCCTCCACTTT
NA,NA,TRBJ2-1,TRBV10-3,CAISVSGADNEQFF,TGTGCCATCAGTGTGTCGGGGGCCGACAATGAGCAGTTCTTC
NA,NA,TRBJ2-3,TRBV5-4,CASSLDQRFTDTQYF,TGTGCCAGCAGCTTGGACCAGCGGTTCACAGATACGCAGTATTTT
NA,few,TRBJ1-2,TRBV5-1,CASSWARTEGRTF,TGCGCCAGCAGCTGGGCACGGACAGAGGGCAGGACCTTC
TRBD1,NA,TRBJ2-7,TRBV4-2,CASSQGQGAYEQYF,TGTGCCAGCAGCCAGGGACAGGGGGCCTACGAGCAGTACTTC
TRBD1,few,TRBJ1-2,TRBV19,CASDVKGQGFGYTF,TGTGCCAGCGACGTTAAGGGACAGGGCTTTGGCTACACCTTC
NA,medium-sized,TRBJ1-1,TRBV2,CASMGERNTEAFF,TGTGCCAGCATGGGGGAGAGAAACACTGAAGCTTTCTTT
TRBD1,NA,TRBJ2-3,TRBV5-1,CASSSRTGGADTQYF,TGCGCCAGCAGCTCCCGGACAGGGGGGGCAGATACGCAGTATTTT
TRBD1,NA,TRBJ1-2,TRBV28,CASSRGARTGSGYTF,TGTGCCAGCAGTCGGGGGGCTCGGACAGGGAGTGGCTACACCTTC
NA,NA,TRBJ1-4,TRBV5-1,CASSPQPGGGGEKLFF,TGCGCCAGCAGCCCCCAACCGGGAGGAGGGGGTGAAAAACTGTTTTTT
NA,NA,TRBJ1-2,TRBV28,CASSSQAMNNYGYTF,TGTGCCAGCAGTTCGCAGGCTATGAACAACTATGGCTACACCTTC
NA,NA,TRBJ2-3,TRBV2,CASYSLSSTDTQYF,TGTGCCAGCTACAGTCTTTCTAGCACAGATACGCAGTATTTT
NA,NA,TRBJ1-1,TRBV6-5,CASSYGRRNIEAFF,TGTGCCAGCAGTTATGGACGAAGGAACATTGAAGCTTTCTTT
NA,NA,TRBJ1-2,TRBV5-6,CASRKGKDYGYTF,TGTGCCAGCAGAAAGGGAAAGGATTATGGCTACACCTTC
TRBD1,NA,TRBJ2-1,TRBV2,CAKLGQGANEQFF,TGTGCCAAACTGGGACAGGGGGCAAATGAGCAGTTCTTC
NA,NA,TRBJ1-5,TRBV7-9,CASSFSENNQPQHF,TGTGCCAGCAGCTTCTCAGAAAACAATCAGCCCCAGCATTTT
NA,NA,TRBJ1-1,TRBV5-6,CASSLKANLRAFF,TGTGCCAGCAGCTTGAAGGCCAACTTGAGAGCTTTCTTT
NA,NA,TRBJ1-1,TRBV11-3,CASSLQGLNTEAFF,TGTGCCAGCAGCCTCCAGGGACTGAACACTGAAGCTTTCTTT
NA,NA,TRBJ1-2,TRBV9,CASSVGTQANYGYTF,TGTGCCAGCAGCGTAGGAACTCAAGCTAACTATGGCTACACCTTC
NA,few,TRBJ1-6,TRBV7-8,CASRGPGVSPLHF,TGTGCCAGCAGAGGCCCCGGAGTTTCACCCCTCCACTTT
NA,NA,TRBJ1-1,TRBV6-5,CASSYSGSGTEAFF,TGTGCCAGCAGTTATTCAGGGTCTGGGACTGAAGCTTTCTTT
TRBD2,NA,TRBJ2-1,TRBV5-1,CASSSGTISYSYNEQFF,TGCGCCAGCAGCTCCGGGACTATCTCATACTCCTACAATGAGCAGTTCTTC
NA,NA,TRBJ1-5,TRBV12-5,CASGLGRVNQPQHF,TGTGCTAGTGGTTTGGGCAGGGTCAATCAGCCCCAGCATTTT
NA,NA,TRBJ2-3,TRBV6-5,CASSFNRVADTQYF,TGTGCCAGCAGCTTCAACAGGGTGGCAGATACGCAGTATTTT
NA,NA,TRBJ2-7,TRBV5-1,CASSLQPDLVEQYF,TGCGCCAGCAGCTTGCAACCGGACTTGGTCGAGCAGTACTTC
TRBD2,NA,TRBJ2-3,TRBV2,CASSQTSGSSTDTQYF,TGTGCCAGCAGTCAGACTAGCGGATCTAGCACAGATACGCAGTATTTT
TRBD1,once,TRBJ2-1,TRBV14,CASSRDRHNEQFF,TGTGCCAGCAGCCGGGACAGACACAATGAGCAGTTCTTC
TRBD1,once,TRBJ2-1,TRBV30,CAWRGQGALGNEQFF,TGTGCCTGGAGAGGACAGGGCGCGCTGGGCAATGAGCAGTTCTTC
NA,few,TRBJ1-5,TRBV27,CASSLRGFDSYSNQPQHF,TGTGCCAGCAGTTTAAGGGGATTTGACAGTTATAGCAATCAGCCCCAGCATTTT
TRBD2,NA,TRBJ2-7,TRBV2,CASSEAELAGSYEQYF,TGTGCCAGCAGTGAAGCGGAACTAGCGGGGAGCTACGAGCAGTACTTC
NA,once,TRBJ2-1,TRBV5-1,CASSFGGISYNEQFF,TGCGCCAGCAGCTTTGGGGGTATATCCTACAATGAGCAGTTCTTC
TRBD1,NA,TRBJ1-1,TRBV7-9,CASSLGQGSNTEAFF,TGTGCCAGCAGCTTAGGACAGGGGTCGAACACTGAAGCTTTCTTT
NA,NA,TRBJ1-2,TRBV6-5,CASRQGKSNYGYTF,TGTGCCAGCAGGCAGGGGAAGTCTAACTATGGCTACACCTTC
TRBD1,NA,TRBJ1-3,TRBV2,CASRDDRGLSGNTIYF,TGTGCCAGCAGGGACGACAGGGGCCTCTCTGGAAACACCATATATTTT
NA,NA,TRBJ2-7,TRBV7-8,CASSSAAGKHYEQYF,TGTGCCAGCAGCTCCGCGGCGGGGAAACACTACGAGCAGTACTTC
TRBD1,NA,TRBJ2-7,TRBV7-2,CASSRDRGYEQYF,TGTGCCAGCAGCCGGGACAGGGGCTACGAGCAGTACTTC
TRBD2,NA,TRBJ2-3,TRBV30,CAWTSGGADTQYF,TGTGCCTGGACTAGCGGGGGGGCAGATACGCAGTATTTT
NA,NA,TRBJ1-4,TRBV7-8,CASSLALGGDNEKLFF,TGTGCCAGCAGCTTAGCGCTGGGGGGCGATAATGAAAAACTGTTTTTT
TRBD2,NA,TRBJ2-1,TRBV10-3,CAISGGTSGGDNEQFF,TGTGCCATCAGTGGGGGGACTAGCGGGGGGGACAATGAGCAGTTCTTC
NA,NA,TRBJ1-1,TRBV12-5,CASGLVLGNMKGAFF,TGTGCTAGTGGTTTGGTACTTGGGAATATGAAGGGGGCTTTCTTT
NA,NA,TRBJ1-1,TRBV29-1,CSVWGGAEAFF,TGCAGCGTATGGGGTGGGGCTGAAGCTTTCTTT
NA,NA,TRBJ1-4,TRBV7-9,CASSRQVEKLFF,TGTGCCAGCAGCCGTCAGGTTGAAAAACTGTTTTTT
TRBD1,NA,TRBJ1-3,TRBV2,CASSRTGNSGNTIYF,TGTGCCAGCAGCCGGACAGGGAACTCTGGAAACACCATATATTTT
NA,NA,TRBJ2-3,TRBV5-5,CASSPVLQGRVPDTQYF,TGTGCCAGCAGCCCGGTCCTGCAGGGGCGAGTACCAGATACGCAGTATTTT
NA,NA,TRBJ1-1,TRBV6-5,CASSYFGLSNTEAFF,TGTGCCAGCAGTTACTTTGGGTTGTCGAACACTGAAGCTTTCTTT
NA,NA,TRBJ1-1,TRBV10-3,CAITEQLGWGSDTEAFF,TGTGCCATAACCGAACAATTGGGGTGGGGGAGCGACACTGAAGCTTTCTTT
TRBD1,NA,TRBJ2-3,TRBV7-2,CASSLWGGTGTDTQYF,TGTGCCAGCAGCTTATGGGGCGGGACAGGGACGGATACGCAGTATTTT